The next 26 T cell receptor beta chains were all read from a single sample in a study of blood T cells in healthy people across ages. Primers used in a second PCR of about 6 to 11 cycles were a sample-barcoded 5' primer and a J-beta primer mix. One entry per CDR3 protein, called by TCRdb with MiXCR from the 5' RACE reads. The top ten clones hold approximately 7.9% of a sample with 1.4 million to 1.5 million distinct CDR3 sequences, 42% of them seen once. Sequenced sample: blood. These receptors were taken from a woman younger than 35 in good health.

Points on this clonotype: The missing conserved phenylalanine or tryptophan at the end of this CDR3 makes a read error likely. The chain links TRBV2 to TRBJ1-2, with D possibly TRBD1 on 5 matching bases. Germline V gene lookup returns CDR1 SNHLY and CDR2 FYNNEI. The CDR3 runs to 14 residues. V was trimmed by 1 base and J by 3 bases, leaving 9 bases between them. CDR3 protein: CASSEGGDYYGYTL. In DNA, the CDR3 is TGTGCCAGCAGTGAAGGAGGGGACTACTATGGCTACACCTTA.

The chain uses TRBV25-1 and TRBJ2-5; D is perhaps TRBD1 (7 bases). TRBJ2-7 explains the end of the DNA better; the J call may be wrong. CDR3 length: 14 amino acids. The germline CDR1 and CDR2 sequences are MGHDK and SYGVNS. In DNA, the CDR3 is TGTGCCAGCATTGGGGGGCAGGGGGGATACGAGCAGTACTTC. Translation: CASIGGQGGYEQYF.

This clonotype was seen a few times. In DNA, the CDR3 is TGTGCCATCAGTGTTGGGGATGGCTACACCTTC. It codes for CAISVGDGYTF. The chain uses TRBV10-3 and TRBJ1-2, with D unresolved. This CDR3 is 11 amino acids long. Trimming took 4 bases from V and 6 from J, leaving 6 bases between them. Germline lookup yields CDR1 ENHRY and CDR2 SYGVKD.

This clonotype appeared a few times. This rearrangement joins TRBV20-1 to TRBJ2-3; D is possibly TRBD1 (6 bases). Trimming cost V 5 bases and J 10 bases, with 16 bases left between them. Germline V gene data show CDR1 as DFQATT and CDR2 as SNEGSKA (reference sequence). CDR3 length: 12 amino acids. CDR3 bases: TGCAGTGCTCTAACACAGGGTAGGGCGCAGTATTTT. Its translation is CSALTQGRAQYF.

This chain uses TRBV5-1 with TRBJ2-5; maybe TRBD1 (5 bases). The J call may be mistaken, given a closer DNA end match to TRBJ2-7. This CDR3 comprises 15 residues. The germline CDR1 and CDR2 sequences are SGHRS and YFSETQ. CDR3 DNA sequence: TGCGCCAGCAGCCCACGCAGGGAAGTAGGATACGAGCAGTACTTC. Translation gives CASSPRREVGYEQYF.

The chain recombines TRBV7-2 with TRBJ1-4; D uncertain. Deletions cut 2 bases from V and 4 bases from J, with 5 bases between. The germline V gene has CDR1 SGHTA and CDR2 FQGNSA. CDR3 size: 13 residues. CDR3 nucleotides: TGTGCCAGCAGCTTATCCTATAATGAAAAACTGTTTTTT. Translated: CASSLSYNEKLFF.

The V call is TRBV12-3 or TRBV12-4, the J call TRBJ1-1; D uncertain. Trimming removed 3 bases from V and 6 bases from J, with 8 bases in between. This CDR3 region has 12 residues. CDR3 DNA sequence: TGTGCCAGCAGTTTTCCTACCGCTGAAGCTTTCTTT. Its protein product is CASSFPTAEAFF.

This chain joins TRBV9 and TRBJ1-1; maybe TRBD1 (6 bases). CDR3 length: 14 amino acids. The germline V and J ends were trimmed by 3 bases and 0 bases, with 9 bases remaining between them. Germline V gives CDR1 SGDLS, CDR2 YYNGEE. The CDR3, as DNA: TGTGCCAGCAGCGCGGGACATATGAACACTGAAGCTTTCTTT. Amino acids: CASSAGHMNTEAFF.

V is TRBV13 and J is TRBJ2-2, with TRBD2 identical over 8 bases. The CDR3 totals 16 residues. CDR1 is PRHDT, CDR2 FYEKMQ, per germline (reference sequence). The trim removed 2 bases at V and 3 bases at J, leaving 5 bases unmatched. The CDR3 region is CASSLLREGDTGELFF. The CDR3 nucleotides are TGTGCCAGCAGCTTATTACGGGAGGGGGACACCGGGGAGCTGTTTTTT.

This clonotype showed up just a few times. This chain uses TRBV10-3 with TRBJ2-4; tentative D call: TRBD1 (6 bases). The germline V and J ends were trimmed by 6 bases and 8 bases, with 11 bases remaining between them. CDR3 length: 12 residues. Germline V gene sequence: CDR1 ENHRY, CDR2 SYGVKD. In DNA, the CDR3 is TGTGCCATCAGCGCCGAGGGGGACATTCAGTACTTC. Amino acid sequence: CAISAEGDIQYF.

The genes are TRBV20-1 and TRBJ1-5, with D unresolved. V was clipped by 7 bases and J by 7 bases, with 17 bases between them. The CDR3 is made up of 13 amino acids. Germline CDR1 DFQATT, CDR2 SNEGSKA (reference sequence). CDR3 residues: CSGGGSREQPQHF. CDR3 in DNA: TGCAGTGGGGGAGGGAGCCGCGAGCAGCCCCAGCATTTT.

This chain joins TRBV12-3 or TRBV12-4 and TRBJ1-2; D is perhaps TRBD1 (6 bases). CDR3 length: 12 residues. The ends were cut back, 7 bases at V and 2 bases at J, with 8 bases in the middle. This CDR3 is CASTTGNYGYTF. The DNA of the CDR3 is TGTGCCAGCACCACAGGGAACTATGGCTACACCTTC.

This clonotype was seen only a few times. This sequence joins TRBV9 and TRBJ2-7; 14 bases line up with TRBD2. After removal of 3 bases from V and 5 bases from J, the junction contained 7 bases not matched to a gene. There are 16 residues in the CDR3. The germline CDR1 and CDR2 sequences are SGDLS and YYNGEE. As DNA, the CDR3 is TGTGCCAGCAGCGGAGGGACTAGCGGGAGTCTTAACGAGCAGTACTTC. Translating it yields CASSGGTSGSLNEQYF.

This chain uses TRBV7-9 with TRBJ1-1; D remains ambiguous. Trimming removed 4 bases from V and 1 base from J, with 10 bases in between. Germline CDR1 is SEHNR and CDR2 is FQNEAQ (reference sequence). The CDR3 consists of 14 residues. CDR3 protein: CASSSSPWNTEAFF. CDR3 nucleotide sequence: TGTGCCAGCAGCTCCTCACCATGGAACACTGAAGCTTTCTTT.

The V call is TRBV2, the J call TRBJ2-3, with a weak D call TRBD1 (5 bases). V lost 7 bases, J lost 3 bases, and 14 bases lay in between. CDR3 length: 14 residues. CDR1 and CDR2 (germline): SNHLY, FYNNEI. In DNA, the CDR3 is TGTGCCAGCACAGGGCTCATTTCGACAGATACGCAGTATTTT. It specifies CASTGLISTDTQYF. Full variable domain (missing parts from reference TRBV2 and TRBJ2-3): EPEVTQTPSHQVTQMGQEVILRCVPISNHLYFYWYRQILGQKVEFLVSFYNNEISEKSEIFDDQFSVERPDGSNFTLKIRSTKLEDSAMYFCASTGLISTDTQYFGPGTRLTVL.

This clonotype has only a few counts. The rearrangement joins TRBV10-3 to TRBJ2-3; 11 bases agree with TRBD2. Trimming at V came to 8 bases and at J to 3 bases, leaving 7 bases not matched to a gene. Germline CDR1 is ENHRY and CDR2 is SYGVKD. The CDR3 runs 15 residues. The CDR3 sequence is CAISKLAGETDTQYF. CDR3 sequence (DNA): TGTGCCATCTCAAAACTAGCGGGGGAGACAGATACGCAGTATTTT.

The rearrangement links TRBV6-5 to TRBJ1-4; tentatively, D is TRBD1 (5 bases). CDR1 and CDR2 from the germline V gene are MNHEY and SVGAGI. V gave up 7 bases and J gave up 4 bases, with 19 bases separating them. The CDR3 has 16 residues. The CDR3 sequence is CASKSRSGPINEKLFF. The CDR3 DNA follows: TGTGCCAGCAAATCACGATCAGGGCCTATTAATGAAAAACTGTTTTTT.

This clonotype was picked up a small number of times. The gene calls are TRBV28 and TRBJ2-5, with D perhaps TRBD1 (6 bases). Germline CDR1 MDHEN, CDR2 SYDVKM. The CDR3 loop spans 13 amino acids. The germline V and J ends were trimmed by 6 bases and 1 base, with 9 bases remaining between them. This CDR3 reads CASSHRAQETQYF. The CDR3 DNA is TGTGCCAGCAGCCACAGGGCCCAAGAGACCCAGTACTTC.

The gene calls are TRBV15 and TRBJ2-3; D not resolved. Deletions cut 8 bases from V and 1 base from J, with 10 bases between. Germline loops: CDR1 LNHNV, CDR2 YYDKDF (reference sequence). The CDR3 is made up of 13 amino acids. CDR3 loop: CATLALGTDTQYF. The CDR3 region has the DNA TGTGCCACCCTTGCGTTGGGCACAGATACGCAGTATTTT.

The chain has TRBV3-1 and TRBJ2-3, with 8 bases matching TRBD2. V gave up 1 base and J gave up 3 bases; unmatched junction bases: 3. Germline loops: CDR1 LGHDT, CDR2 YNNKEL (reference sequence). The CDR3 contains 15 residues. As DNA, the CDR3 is TGTGCCAGCAGCCAAGCGGGGGGGTTTACAGATACGCAGTATTTT. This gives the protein CASSQAGGFTDTQYF.

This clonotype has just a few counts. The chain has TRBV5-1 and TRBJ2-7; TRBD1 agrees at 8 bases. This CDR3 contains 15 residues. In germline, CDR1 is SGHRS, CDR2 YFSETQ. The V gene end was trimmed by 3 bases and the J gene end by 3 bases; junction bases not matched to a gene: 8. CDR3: CASSWPDRDHYEQYF. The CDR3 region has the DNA TGCGCCAGCAGCTGGCCGGACAGGGACCACTACGAGCAGTACTTC.

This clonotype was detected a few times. The CDR3 nucleotides are TGTGCCAGCAGCTTAGATCCTAGCGGATACTCCTACGAGCAGTACTTC. It yields the protein CASSLDPSGYSYEQYF. V and J are TRBV11-2 and TRBJ2-7, with 7 nucleotides matching TRBD2. V lost 0 bases and J lost 0; bases outside the gene matches: 5. Germline CDR1 reads SGHAT; CDR2 reads FQNNGV. There are 16 residues in the CDR3.

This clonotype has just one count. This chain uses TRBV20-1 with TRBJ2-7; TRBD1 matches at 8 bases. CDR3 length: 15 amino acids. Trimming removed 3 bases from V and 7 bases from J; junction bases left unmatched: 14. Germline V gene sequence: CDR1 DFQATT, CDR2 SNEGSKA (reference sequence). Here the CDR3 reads CSASSVQGAVGEQYF. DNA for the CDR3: TGCAGTGCTAGTAGTGTGCAGGGGGCAGTCGGGGAGCAGTACTTC.

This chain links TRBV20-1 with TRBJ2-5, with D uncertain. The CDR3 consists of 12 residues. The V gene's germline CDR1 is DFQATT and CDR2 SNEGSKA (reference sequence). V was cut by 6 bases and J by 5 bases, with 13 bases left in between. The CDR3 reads CSAPVRKETQYF. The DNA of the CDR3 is TGCAGTGCCCCCGTGAGGAAGGAGACCCAGTACTTC.

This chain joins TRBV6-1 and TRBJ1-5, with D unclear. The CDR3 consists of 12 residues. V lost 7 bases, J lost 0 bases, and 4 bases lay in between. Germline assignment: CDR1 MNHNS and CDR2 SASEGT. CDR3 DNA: TGTGCCAGCATTCCTAGCAATCAGCCCCAGCATTTT. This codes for CASIPSNQPQHF.

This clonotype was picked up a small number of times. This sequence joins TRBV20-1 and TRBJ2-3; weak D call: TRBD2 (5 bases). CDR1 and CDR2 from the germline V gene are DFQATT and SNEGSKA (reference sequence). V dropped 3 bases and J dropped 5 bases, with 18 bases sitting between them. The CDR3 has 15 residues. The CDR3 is CSASHGVGAEDTQYF. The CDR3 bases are TGCAGTGCTAGCCACGGGGTGGGAGCAGAAGATACGCAGTATTTT.